This T cell receptor beta chain is from a study of T cells in Graves' hyperthyroidism and ophthalmopathy. Subjects aged 18 to 65 presented with newly diagnosed hyperthyroidism of less than 2 months' duration. The sample holds many counts of this clonotype. The trim removed 5 bases at V and 0 bases at J, leaving 5 bases unmatched. The CDR3 runs to 15 residues. Germline V CDR1 and CDR2: MNHEY, SMNVEV (reference sequence). Researchers amplified the TCR beta CDR3 regions from RNA transcripts. A set of HTBI primers served as the primers for a first-round RT-PCR of the TCR CDR3. TCRdb passed the multiplex PCR reads through MiXCR, listing each CDR3 protein once. This sample has a few hundred thousand distinct CDR3 sequences; 15% to 18% occur once, and the top ten carry 6.5% to 8%.

Sequenced material: blood. The TCR sequence derives from a woman aged 25 to 39 with Graves' hyperthyroidism. The chain has TRBV27 and TRBJ2-3; 7 bases are shared with TRBD1. CDR3 region: CASSPRGTSTDTQYF. CDR3 in DNA: TGTGCCAGCAGTCCCAGGGGGACAAGCACAGATACGCAGTATTTT.